The present T cell receptor (beta chain) was sequenced within a study of graft-versus-host responses after intestinal transplantation. Across the whole study: Recipients received multivisceral, liver-intestinal, or isolated intestinal transplants. Following induction with anti-thymocyte globulin, all recipients were given tacrolimus and steroids for around three years.

Remarks on this clone: The target antigen is unknown.

Some clones are missing from TCRdb's copy, which holds only in-frame ones; the method was immunoSEQ multiplex PCR. The sample includes tens of thousands of clones, about 95% seen only once; the top ten take 0.15% to 0.2%. Whole-study findings and limits: High graft-versus-host to host-versus-graft T cell clonal ratios marked allografts of patients with graft-donor macrochimerism. Declines in HvG clones occurring early post-transplant were associated with peak circulating GvH clone levels.

Specimen: unstimulated CD4+ T cells sorted from spleen or lymph node cells, collected before transplant. The sequence was collected from a human donor who was the organ donor for an intestinal transplant.

The CDR3: CASSFTGDADTQYF. The CDR3, as DNA: TGTGCCAGCAGCTTTACGGGGGATGCAGATACGCAGTATTTT. The chain is built from TRBV5-6 and TRBJ2-3, with D possibly being TRBD2 (6 bases). V lost 2 bases and J 4 bases, leaving 11 bases between the germline ends. CDR3 length: 14 amino acids. The germline CDR1 and CDR2 sequences are SGHDT and YYEEEE.